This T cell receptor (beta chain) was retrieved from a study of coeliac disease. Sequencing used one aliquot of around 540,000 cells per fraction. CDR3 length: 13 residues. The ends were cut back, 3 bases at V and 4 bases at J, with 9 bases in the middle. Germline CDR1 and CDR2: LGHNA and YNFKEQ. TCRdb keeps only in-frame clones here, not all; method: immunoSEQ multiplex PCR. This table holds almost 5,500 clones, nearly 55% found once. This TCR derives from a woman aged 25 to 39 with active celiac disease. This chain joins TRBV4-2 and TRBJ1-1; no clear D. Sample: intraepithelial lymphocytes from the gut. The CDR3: CASSHLPSTEAFF. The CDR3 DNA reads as TGTGCCAGCAGCCACCTTCCCAGCACTGAAGCTTTCTTT.